One sample yielded the 32 T cell receptor beta chains listed below, sequenced in a study of blood T cell repertoires in COVID-19. TCRdb keeps only in-frame clones here, not all; method: immunoSEQ multiplex PCR. The sample consists of approximately 210,000 clones, about 83% of them appearing once. Sequencing input: peripheral blood. Receptors originate from a woman aged 40 to 50 with active or convalescent COVID-19.

The chain joins TRBV5-1 to TRBJ1-2, with D perhaps TRBD1 (6 bases). Germline lookup yields CDR1 SGHRS and CDR2 YFSETQ. This CDR3 region has 14 residues. The germline V and J ends were trimmed by 3 bases and 2 bases, with 11 bases remaining between them. CDR3 amino acids: CASSSGARNYGYTF. Written as DNA, the CDR3 is TGCGCCAGCAGCTCAGGGGCCCGAAACTATGGCTACACCTTC.

The genes are TRBV20-1 and TRBJ2-1; D gene uncertain. V lost 0 bases and J 9 bases, leaving 6 bases between the germline ends. In germline, CDR1 is DFQATT, CDR2 SNEGSKA (reference sequence). The CDR3 extends over 11 amino acids. The CDR3 here is CSARDNTEQFF. CDR3 bases: TGCAGTGCTAGAGATAACACTGAGCAGTTCTTC.

This clone was observed a handful of times. The V and J genes are TRBV6-5 and TRBJ1-1, with no clear D. Germline CDR1 is MNHEY and CDR2 is SVGAGI. This CDR3 contains 13 residues. V lost 0 bases, J lost 3 bases, and 5 bases lay in between. The CDR3 DNA sequence: TGTGCCAGCAGTTACTCTCAGGACACTGAAGCTTTCTTT. This codes for CASSYSQDTEAFF.

V usage is TRBV5-1 and J usage is TRBJ1-2; the D gene is possibly TRBD1 (5 bases). V shed 0 bases and J shed 3 bases, with 12 bases lying between them. Germline-derived CDR1 and CDR2 are SGHRS and YFSETQ. The CDR3 consists of 15 residues. The CDR3 DNA is TGCGCCAGCAGCTTGGCCCTTTCGGGGGACTATGGCTACACCTTC. Its translation: CASSLALSGDYGYTF.

The chain uses TRBV19 and TRBJ1-2; perhaps TRBD1 as D (6 bases). This CDR3 spans 14 amino acids. V dropped 5 bases and J dropped 3 bases, with 13 bases sitting between them. Germline lookup yields CDR1 LNHDA and CDR2 SQIVND (reference sequence). The CDR3 sequence is CASSEQGRYYGYTF. The CDR3 coding sequence is TGTGCCAGTAGTGAACAGGGTCGGTACTATGGCTACACCTTC.

This clone has at least ten counts. The V call is TRBV19, the J call TRBJ1-1; no firm D call. This CDR3 is built from 14 residues. The V gene's germline CDR1 is LNHDA and CDR2 SQIVND (reference sequence). Trimming removed 1 base from V and 3 bases from J, with 9 bases in between. The CDR3 DNA sequence: TGTGCCAGTAGTATAGGGAGGGCCGACACTGAAGCTTTCTTT. This translates into CASSIGRADTEAFF.

V is TRBV7-6 and J is TRBJ2-7; TRBD2 aligns across 12 bases. With 5 bases clipped from V and 4 bases from J, the junction kept 3 bases outside the gene matches. The CDR3 spans 14 residues. Germline loops: CDR1 SGHVS, CDR2 FNYEAQ. This CDR3 reads CASSPTSGGYEQYF. In DNA form, the CDR3 reads TGTGCCAGCAGCCCAACTAGCGGGGGGTACGAGCAGTACTTC.

V gene TRBV29-1 combines with J gene TRBJ1-2; D remains ambiguous. The CDR3 covers 11 residues. The germline V gene has CDR1 SQVTM and CDR2 ANQGSEA. The germline V and J ends were trimmed by 1 base and 4 bases, with 4 bases remaining between them. In nucleotides, the CDR3 is TGCAGCGTTGAAGCGAGCTATGGCTACACCTTC. Its translation: CSVEASYGYTF.

The V call is TRBV5-4, the J call TRBJ1-1, with unresolved D. The V end lost 0 bases, the J end lost 1 base, and 4 bases lay between the germline ends. This CDR3 comprises 13 residues. Germline lookup yields CDR1 SGHNT and CDR2 YYREEE (reference sequence). This CDR3 reads CASSLAGNTEAFF. CDR3 nucleotides: TGTGCCAGCAGCTTGGCAGGGAACACTGAAGCTTTCTTT.

The chain links TRBV12-3 or TRBV12-4 to TRBJ1-3; D is unresolved. The length of the CDR3 is 11 residues. Trimming shortened V by 11 bases and J by 2 bases, and 7 bases separated the two germline ends. CDR3 sequence (DNA): TGTGCCTTCCAGACTGGAAACACCATATATTTT. This sequence encodes CAFQTGNTIYF.

This chain joins TRBV24-1 and TRBJ1-2; perhaps TRBD1 as D (6 bases). The CDR3 sequence is 15 residues long. V was trimmed by 5 bases and J by 7 bases, leaving 19 bases between them. Germline V gives CDR1 KGHDR, CDR2 SFDVKD. CDR3 sequence reads: CATSGGGGRLLGYTF. DNA for the CDR3: TGTGCCACCAGTGGTGGGGGCGGCAGGTTGCTTGGCTACACCTTC.

This chain joins TRBV3-1 (or the pseudogene TRBV3-2) and TRBJ2-5; no clear D gene. The germline gives CDR1 LGHDT, CDR2 YNNKEL (reference sequence). Trimming left V 1 base short and J 5 bases short, with 2 bases between. The CDR3 sequence is 11 residues long. The CDR3 DNA is TGTGCCAGCAGCCAAGCGGAGACCCAGTACTTC. Protein: CASSQAETQYF.

The V gene is TRBV7-9, the J gene TRBJ1-1; D not certain. Trimming took off 4 bases at V and 1 base at J, with 10 bases between the two ends. The CDR3 is made up of 14 amino acids. The germline V gene has CDR1 SEHNR and CDR2 FQNEAQ (reference sequence). CDR3: CASSSYGENTEAFF. CDR3 nucleotide sequence: TGTGCCAGCAGCTCTTACGGGGAGAACACTGAAGCTTTCTTT.

V is TRBV4-1 and J is TRBJ1-4, with D possibly TRBD1 on 5 matching bases. Germline V gives CDR1 MGHRA, CDR2 YSYEKL. The CDR3 is made up of 15 amino acids. The V end was cut by 0 bases, the J end by 7 bases, with 12 bases between. CDR3 region: CASSQERQNGEKLFF. CDR3 nucleotides: TGCGCCAGCAGCCAAGAGAGACAGAATGGTGAAAAACTGTTTTTT.

This clone was recorded once. This chain uses TRBV9 with TRBJ2-3; 9 bases are shared with TRBD2. CDR1 and CDR2 from the germline V gene are SGDLS and YYNGEE. The CDR3 has 16 residues. The junction had 8 bases not matched to a gene; V was cut back by 1 base and J by 5 bases. This CDR3 reads CASSVSGGRALDTQYF. In DNA, the CDR3 is TGTGCCAGCAGCGTATCGGGCGGGAGGGCCCTAGATACGCAGTATTTT.

The rearrangement uses TRBV27 and TRBJ2-6, with D unclear. Germline CDR1 and CDR2: MNHEY and SMNVEV (reference sequence). Trimming removed 7 bases from V and 0 bases from J, with 4 bases in between. The length of the CDR3 is 13 residues. The CDR3 nucleotides are TGTGCCAGCACTTACTCTGGGGCCAACGTCCTGACTTTC. Protein: CASTYSGANVLTF.

The chain recombines TRBV19 with TRBJ1-4; 9 nucleotides line up with TRBD1. CDR1 is LNHDA, CDR2 SQIVND, per germline (reference sequence). V dropped 6 bases and J dropped 8; count of bases not matched to a gene: 7. CDR3 size: 14 residues. The CDR3 nucleotides read TGTGCCAGTAGCCTTGACAGGGGGAAAGAAAAACTGTTTTTT. It encodes CASSLDRGKEKLFF.

The chain recombines TRBV14 with TRBJ1-3; D is unresolved. V lost 6 bases and J 0 bases, leaving 15 bases between the germline ends. The germline gives CDR1 SGHDN, CDR2 FVKESK. The CDR3 is made up of 16 amino acids. The CDR3 reads CASRHGDDFSGNTIYF. The CDR3 bases are TGTGCCAGCAGACACGGGGATGACTTCTCTGGAAACACCATATATTTT.

V gene TRBV15 combines with J gene TRBJ2-1; 8 bases are shared with TRBD2. Trimming cost V 0 bases and J 9 bases; bases outside gene matches: 10. Per germline, CDR1 LNHNV and CDR2 YYDKDF (reference sequence). This CDR3 contains 16 residues. CDR3 sequence (DNA): TGTGCCACCAGCAGAGATCGGGGGGGCGTATCGTTTGAGCAGTTCTTC. Translating it yields CATSRDRGGVSFEQFF.

This chain uses TRBV6-5 with TRBJ2-3; the match to TRBD2 covers 11 bases. The CDR3 contains 12 residues. Germline lookup yields CDR1 MNHEY and CDR2 SVGAGI. V was clipped by 6 bases and J by 13 bases; unmatched bases: 6. The CDR3 DNA follows: TGTGCCAGCAGGGCGACTAGCGGGAACGAGTATTTT. It codes for CASRATSGNEYF.

The chain links TRBV27 to TRBJ1-2; 8 bases fit TRBD1. CDR3 length: 13 amino acids. Germline CDR1 MNHEY, CDR2 SMNVEV (reference sequence). V dropped 6 bases and J dropped 7; count of bases not matched to a gene: 7. The CDR3 here is CASRSSGGSGYTF. The CDR3 region has the DNA TGTGCCAGCAGGTCATCAGGGGGCAGTGGCTACACCTTC.

This clone has ten or more counts. V is TRBV5-1 and J is TRBJ2-2; D is possibly TRBD1 (6 bases). V lost 5 bases to trimming and J lost 4 bases, with 6 bases between them. The CDR3 loop spans 12 amino acids. Germline lookup yields CDR1 SGHRS and CDR2 YFSETQ. The CDR3: CASRQGTGELFF. CDR3 sequence (DNA): TGCGCCAGCAGACAGGGCACCGGGGAGCTGTTTTTT.

This clone was seen a few times. The rearrangement links TRBV10-1 to TRBJ2-1; TRBD2 matches 8 bases. The CDR3 covers 15 residues. Germline-derived CDR1 and CDR2 are WNHNN and SYGVQD (reference sequence). Losses at the gene ends were 3 bases for V and 5 bases for J; bases not matched to a gene: 6. DNA for the CDR3: TGCGCCAGCAGTGAATCGGTAGCGGGGAACAATGAGCAGTTCTTC. Translated, it gives CASSESVAGNNEQFF.

V usage is TRBV28 and J usage is TRBJ2-3; TRBD2 agrees at 7 bases. Looked up from germline, CDR1 is MDHEN and CDR2 is SYDVKM. CDR3 size: 16 residues. V was clipped by 7 bases and J by 4 bases; unmatched bases: 14. The CDR3 region is CASIERGRRFSDTQYF. The DNA of the CDR3 is TGTGCCAGCATTGAGCGGGGACGCCGGTTCTCAGATACGCAGTATTTT.

This chain links TRBV21-1 with TRBJ2-1; TRBD1 is taken as the D call from the table, unchecked against the DNA. TRBV21-1 is a pseudogene segment. The CDR3 covers 16 residues. The CDR3 spells CASSNERDRGLHEQFF. The CDR3 DNA reads TGTGCCAGCAGCAATGAGAGGGACAGGGGCCTCCATGAGCAGTTCTTC.

The genes are TRBV7-3 and TRBJ1-3; D may be TRBD1 (5 bases). The CDR3 is made up of 15 amino acids. With 2 bases removed from V and 2 bases from J, the gap between germline ends came to 10 bases. CDR1 is SGHTA and CDR2 is FQGTGA in the germline V gene. In DNA, the CDR3 is TGTGCCAGCAGCTTATCACCAGGGACTGGAAACACCATATATTTT. Protein product: CASSLSPGTGNTIYF.

This clone showed up just once. This rearrangement joins TRBV6-1 to TRBJ1-1; no firm D call. CDR1 and CDR2 (germline): MNHNS, SASEGT. The CDR3 has 15 residues. V was shortened by 1 base and J by 7 bases, with 16 bases between the two germline ends. CDR3: CASSEVGSPPGEAFF. In nucleotides, the CDR3 is TGTGCCAGCAGTGAAGTTGGCAGTCCTCCGGGTGAAGCTTTCTTT.

A few counts support this clone. This chain uses TRBV2 with TRBJ2-7; 9 bases agree with TRBD1. Germline loops: CDR1 SNHLY, CDR2 FYNNEI. This CDR3 is built from 15 residues. With 6 bases clipped from V and 2 bases from J, the junction kept 8 bases outside the gene matches. The CDR3: CASRGTGLDTYEQYF. The DNA for the CDR3 is TGTGCCAGCAGGGGGACAGGGTTGGATACCTACGAGCAGTACTTC.

This clone was detected a few times. The chain employs TRBV7-8 and TRBJ2-7; TRBD2 agrees at 7 bases. CDR1 and CDR2 from the germline V gene are SGHVS and FQNEAQ. Trimming took 5 bases from V and 6 from J; bases not matched to a gene: 16. This CDR3 has 16 residues. The chain's CDR3 is CASSLTGGGGSIEQYF. The DNA of the CDR3 is TGTGCCAGCAGCCTGACGGGCGGCGGCGGGAGCATCGAGCAGTACTTC.

This chain joins TRBV5-1 and TRBJ1-4; 12 bases line up with TRBD1. The CDR3 is 15 residues long. Germline-derived CDR1 and CDR2 are SGHRS and YFSETQ. V gave up 4 bases and J gave up 7 bases; unmatched junction bases: 5. CDR3 residues: CASSTGQGAVEKLFF. The CDR3 DNA follows: TGCGCCAGCAGCACGGGACAGGGGGCGGTTGAAAAACTGTTTTTT.

This chain uses TRBV5-1 with TRBJ2-1; a weak D match, TRBD2 (5 bases). Germline V gene lookup returns CDR1 SGHRS and CDR2 YFSETQ. This CDR3 is 12 amino acids long. Trimming removed 2 bases from V and 7 bases from J, with 7 bases in between. The chain's CDR3 is CASSFSGNEQFF. The CDR3 nucleotides are TGCGCCAGCAGCTTTTCGGGAAATGAGCAGTTCTTC.

This chain connects TRBV24-1 to TRBJ1-5; a weak D match, TRBD1 (6 bases). Between the trimmed V and J ends, which lost 3 bases and 2 bases, there was a span of 13 bases. The germline CDR1 and CDR2 sequences are KGHDR and SFDVKD. This CDR3 region has 16 residues. The CDR3 here is CATSDAGQSGNQPQHF. As DNA, the CDR3 is TGTGCCACCAGTGATGCCGGACAGTCAGGCAATCAGCCCCAGCATTTT.